The rows below give T cell receptor beta chains drawn from one sample of a study of cytomegalovirus exposure and HLA in healthy donors. Sequencing was performed with immunoSEQ multiplex PCR; in TCRdb, only in-frame clones are kept and a portion is missing. The data hold 200,000 or so clones, with around 85% observed a single time. Sequencing used PBMCs. These receptors were taken from a man aged 50 to 60 in good health and CMV-seronegative. Each CDR3 is given with its conserved first and last residue. The order of the fields is clone size, D gene, V gene, CDR3 length, J gene, CDR3 protein, CDR3 DNA. D genes are given only for firm matches. For some rows the clone size is stated as once, few or many, or as a class when expanded; others skip it.

abundance: few
d_gene: .
v_gene: TRBV4-1
len: 15
j_gene: TRBJ1-5
CDR3aa: CASSAQVASNQPQHF
CDR3nt: TGCGCCAGCAGCGCTCAGGTTGCTAGCAATCAGCCCCAGCATTTT

abundance: .
d_gene: TRBD1
v_gene: TRBV5-4
len: 14
j_gene: TRBJ1-1
CDR3aa: CASSKGQGDTEAFF
CDR3nt: TGTGCCAGCAGCAAGGGACAGGGGGACACTGAAGCTTTCTTT

abundance: .
d_gene: TRBD1
v_gene: TRBV5-4
len: 13
j_gene: TRBJ1-4
CDR3aa: CASSATGGEKLFF
CDR3nt: TGTGCCAGCAGCGCTACAGGGGGAGAAAAACTGTTTTTT

abundance: once
d_gene: TRBD1
v_gene: TRBV19
len: 16
j_gene: TRBJ1-5
CDR3aa: CASSISRTGRNQPQHF
CDR3nt: TGTGCCAGTAGTATCTCCCGGACAGGGCGGAATCAGCCCCAGCATTTT

abundance: few
d_gene: .
v_gene: TRBV6-6
len: 14
j_gene: TRBJ2-5
CDR3aa: CASSYGPSYETQYF
CDR3nt: TGTGCCAGCAGTTACGGTCCATCCTACGAGACCCAGTACTTC

abundance: .
d_gene: .
v_gene: TRBV29-1
len: 12
j_gene: TRBJ2-3
CDR3aa: CSSIYGGATQYF
CDR3nt: TGCAGCAGCATCTATGGTGGGGCGACGCAGTATTTT

abundance: .
d_gene: .
v_gene: TRBV6-1
len: 13
j_gene: TRBJ2-1
CDR3aa: CASSGGRIVRQFF
CDR3nt: TGTGCCAGCAGTGGAGGTCGGATAGTGCGGCAGTTCTTC

abundance: .
d_gene: .
v_gene: TRBV11-2
len: 14
j_gene: TRBJ1-1
CDR3aa: CASSWEGPDVEAFF
CDR3nt: TGTGCCAGCAGCTGGGAGGGACCGGACGTTGAAGCTTTCTTT

abundance: .
d_gene: TRBD2
v_gene: TRBV28
len: 19
j_gene: TRBJ2-7
CDR3aa: CASSSPPGLAGGTAYEQYF
CDR3nt: TGTGCCAGCAGTTCCCCTCCGGGACTAGCGGGAGGCACCGCCTACGAGCAGTACTTC

abundance: .
d_gene: TRBD1
v_gene: TRBV5-8
len: 15
j_gene: TRBJ2-1
CDR3aa: CASSLGQSAYNEQFF
CDR3nt: TGTGCCAGCAGCCTGGGACAGTCCGCCTACAATGAGCAGTTCTTC

abundance: .
d_gene: TRBD2
v_gene: TRBV29-1
len: 13
j_gene: TRBJ2-7
CDR3aa: CSVARGVGGEQYF
CDR3nt: TGCAGCGTTGCCCGGGGGGTGGGTGGGGAGCAGTACTTC

abundance: .
d_gene: TRBD2
v_gene: TRBV6-1
len: 14
j_gene: TRBJ2-3
CDR3aa: CATRTSGGTDTQYF
CDR3nt: TGTGCCACCCGGACTAGCGGGGGCACAGATACGCAGTATTTT

abundance: .
d_gene: TRBD1
v_gene: TRBV28
len: 14
j_gene: TRBJ2-7
CDR3aa: CASSDDRVMNEQYF
CDR3nt: TGTGCCAGCAGTGATGACAGGGTGATGAACGAGCAGTACTTC

abundance: .
d_gene: .
v_gene: TRBV6-5
len: 13
j_gene: TRBJ1-5
CDR3aa: CASSSGGPQPQHF
CDR3nt: TGTGCCAGCAGTTCGGGGGGCCCTCAGCCCCAGCATTTT

abundance: .
d_gene: TRBD1
v_gene: TRBV25-1
len: 17
j_gene: TRBJ1-2
CDR3aa: CASSEYGGTGGWYGYTF
CDR3nt: TGTGCCAGCAGTGAATATGGAGGGACAGGGGGATGGTATGGCTACACCTTC

abundance: .
d_gene: TRBD2
v_gene: TRBV5-4
len: 17
j_gene: TRBJ2-7
CDR3aa: CASSFGLAGVGADEQYF
CDR3nt: TGTGCCAGCAGCTTCGGACTAGCGGGAGTGGGGGCGGACGAGCAGTACTTC

abundance: .
d_gene: .
v_gene: TRBV18
len: 13
j_gene: TRBJ2-1
CDR3aa: CASSPTSANEQFF
CDR3nt: TGTGCCAGCTCACCCACATCAGCGAATGAGCAGTTCTTC

abundance: .
d_gene: .
v_gene: TRBV5-1
len: 13
j_gene: TRBJ1-2
CDR3aa: CASSPTGEGGYTF
CDR3nt: TGCGCCAGCAGCCCCACGGGGGAAGGTGGCTACACCTTC

abundance: once
d_gene: .
v_gene: TRBV29-1
len: 11
j_gene: TRBJ1-1
CDR3aa: CSVDKGTEAFF
CDR3nt: TGCAGCGTTGACAAGGGGACTGAAGCTTTCTTT

abundance: .
d_gene: TRBD2
v_gene: TRBV5-1
len: 14
j_gene: TRBJ2-7
CDR3aa: CASSLSGAYYEQYF
CDR3nt: TGCGCCAGCAGCTTAAGCGGGGCCTACTACGAGCAGTACTTC

abundance: few
d_gene: .
v_gene: TRBV28
len: 14
j_gene: TRBJ2-2
CDR3aa: CASRTITRAGELFF
CDR3nt: TGTGCCAGCCGTACCATTACTAGGGCCGGGGAGCTGTTTTTT

abundance: .
d_gene: .
v_gene: TRBV14
len: 17
j_gene: TRBJ1-1
CDR3aa: CASSQRWPGNLNTEAFF
CDR3nt: TGTGCCAGCAGCCAAAGATGGCCAGGGAACTTGAACACTGAAGCTTTCTTT

abundance: .
d_gene: .
v_gene: TRBV27
len: 17
j_gene: TRBJ2-1
CDR3aa: CASSYRPGHLAYNEQFF
CDR3nt: TGTGCCAGCAGCTATAGACCGGGACACCTCGCCTACAATGAGCAGTTCTTC

abundance: few
d_gene: TRBD2
v_gene: TRBV2
len: 14
j_gene: TRBJ2-7
CDR3aa: CASSVGLAAHEQYF
CDR3nt: TGTGCCAGCAGTGTAGGACTAGCGGCCCACGAGCAGTACTTC

abundance: .
d_gene: .
v_gene: TRBV29-1
len: 12
j_gene: TRBJ2-7
CDR3aa: CSVRVGPYEQYF
CDR3nt: TGCAGCGTAAGGGTGGGGCCTTACGAGCAGTACTTC

abundance: once
d_gene: .
v_gene: TRBV18
len: 15
j_gene: TRBJ1-4
CDR3aa: CASSRLTAPNEKLFF
CDR3nt: TGTGCCAGCTCACGACTGACAGCTCCCAATGAAAAACTGTTTTTT

abundance: few
d_gene: TRBD2
v_gene: TRBV10-2
len: 18
j_gene: TRBJ2-1
CDR3aa: CASSGTGGSGSLYNEQFF
CDR3nt: TGCGCCAGCAGTGGGACGGGAGGTAGCGGGAGTCTTTATAATGAGCAGTTCTTC

abundance: .
d_gene: TRBD1
v_gene: TRBV5-5
len: 15
j_gene: TRBJ1-4
CDR3aa: CASSPGTGSLEKLFF
CDR3nt: TGTGCCAGCAGCCCCGGGACAGGGTCCTTAGAAAAACTGTTTTTT

abundance: .
d_gene: .
v_gene: TRBV19
len: 12
j_gene: TRBJ2-7
CDR3aa: CASTHISYEQYF
CDR3nt: TGTGCCAGTACCCACATCTCCTACGAGCAGTACTTC

abundance: .
d_gene: TRBD2
v_gene: TRBV4-1
len: 18
j_gene: TRBJ2-7
CDR3aa: CASSQDPGLAGSTREQYF
CDR3nt: TGCGCCAGCAGCCAAGACCCCGGGCTAGCGGGATCGACTCGCGAGCAGTACTTC

abundance: .
d_gene: .
v_gene: TRBV27
len: 13
j_gene: TRBJ2-7
CDR3aa: CASASQALNEQYF
CDR3nt: TGTGCCAGCGCTTCACAGGCTCTAAACGAGCAGTACTTC

abundance: .
d_gene: .
v_gene: TRBV6-5
len: 13
j_gene: TRBJ1-2
CDR3aa: CASSPRQSYGYTF
CDR3nt: TGTGCCAGCAGCCCACGACAGAGCTATGGCTACACCTTC

abundance: .
d_gene: .
v_gene: TRBV7-6
len: 16
j_gene: TRBJ2-1
CDR3aa: CASSFRGGRSYNEQFF
CDR3nt: TGTGCCAGCAGTTTCCGGGGTGGCCGCTCCTACAATGAGCAGTTCTTC

abundance: .
d_gene: .
v_gene: TRBV5-1
len: 11
j_gene: TRBJ2-5
CDR3aa: CASSLLETQYF
CDR3nt: TGCGCCAGCAGCTTGCTGGAGACCCAGTACTTC

abundance: .
d_gene: TRBD2
v_gene: TRBV19
len: 15
j_gene: TRBJ2-7
CDR3aa: CASSPGRGSGYEQYF
CDR3nt: TGTGCCAGTAGCCCAGGCCGCGGGAGTGGCTACGAGCAGTACTTC

abundance: .
d_gene: TRBD1
v_gene: TRBV30
len: 16
j_gene: TRBJ2-7
CDR3aa: CAWSAPRQGTSYEQYF
CDR3nt: TGTGCCTGGAGTGCCCCCCGACAGGGAACCTCCTACGAGCAGTACTTC

abundance: .
d_gene: TRBD1
v_gene: TRBV5-1
len: 14
j_gene: TRBJ1-2
CDR3aa: CASSLVGQEYGYTF
CDR3nt: TGCGCCAGCAGCTTGGTTGGACAGGAATATGGCTACACCTTC

abundance: .
d_gene: .
v_gene: TRBV6-1
len: 15
j_gene: TRBJ2-7
CDR3aa: CASSEERDTIYEQYF
CDR3nt: TGTGCCAGCAGTGAAGAGCGGGACACAATCTACGAGCAGTACTTC

abundance: .
d_gene: TRBD1
v_gene: TRBV18
len: 14
j_gene: TRBJ1-1
CDR3aa: CASSSDRGFTEAFF
CDR3nt: TGTGCCAGCTCATCAGACAGGGGGTTTACTGAAGCTTTCTTT

abundance: .
d_gene: TRBD2
v_gene: TRBV14
len: 15
j_gene: TRBJ2-1
CDR3aa: CASSRLAGGLGGQFF
CDR3nt: TGTGCCAGCAGCCGCTTAGCGGGAGGGCTAGGTGGGCAGTTCTTC

abundance: .
d_gene: .
v_gene: TRBV28
len: 15
j_gene: TRBJ2-7
CDR3aa: CASSLRPGRNYEQYF
CDR3nt: TGTGCCAGCAGTTTAAGGCCAGGGCGAAACTACGAGCAGTACTTC

abundance: .
d_gene: .
v_gene: TRBV29-1
len: 13
j_gene: TRBJ2-3
CDR3aa: CSVVSRDTDTQYF
CDR3nt: TGCAGCGTTGTGTCTAGAGACACAGATACGCAGTATTTT

abundance: .
d_gene: .
v_gene: TRBV28
len: 14
j_gene: TRBJ1-1
CDR3aa: CASSLGLTAGGAFF
CDR3nt: TGTGCCAGCAGTTTAGGGTTGACCGCCGGAGGAGCTTTCTTT

abundance: .
d_gene: TRBD2
v_gene: TRBV14
len: 17
j_gene: TRBJ2-1
CDR3aa: CASSQDLLAGVSNEQFF
CDR3nt: TGTGCCAGCAGCCAAGATCTCCTAGCGGGAGTCTCCAATGAGCAGTTCTTC

abundance: few
d_gene: TRBD1
v_gene: TRBV6-1
len: 12
j_gene: TRBJ2-7
CDR3aa: CAVQGQIYEQYF
CDR3nt: TGTGCCGTTCAGGGACAGATCTACGAGCAGTACTTC

abundance: few
d_gene: .
v_gene: TRBV6-5
len: 13
j_gene: TRBJ1-4
CDR3aa: CASRATGNEKLFF
CDR3nt: TGTGCCAGCAGGGCCACAGGGAATGAAAAACTGTTTTTT

abundance: .
d_gene: TRBD1
v_gene: TRBV27
len: 15
j_gene: TRBJ2-4
CDR3aa: CASTLRQGAKNIQYF
CDR3nt: TGTGCCAGCACCCTCAGACAGGGAGCCAAAAACATTCAGTACTTC

abundance: .
d_gene: .
v_gene: TRBV4-1
len: 15
j_gene: TRBJ1-1
CDR3aa: CASSQDLGGRTEAFF
CDR3nt: TGCGCCAGCAGCCAAGATCTCGGTGGGCGCACTGAAGCTTTCTTT

abundance: .
d_gene: .
v_gene: TRBV5-4
len: 14
j_gene: TRBJ2-3
CDR3aa: CASSLVQGVGTQYF
CDR3nt: TGTGCCAGCAGCTTGGTACAGGGAGTGGGTACGCAGTATTTT

abundance: .
d_gene: .
v_gene: TRBV27
len: 13
j_gene: TRBJ1-5
CDR3aa: CASSLTRAQPQHF
CDR3nt: TGTGCCAGCAGTTTAACCAGGGCTCAGCCCCAGCATTTT